The TCR beta chain described here comes from a study of OX40 agonist ivuxolimab in advanced cancers. Study results and limitations: The antigens recognized by the expanded peripheral T cells, that is their antigen specificity, were not determined.

Only in-frame clones appear in the TCRdb table, and some are missing; sequencing was by immunoSEQ multiplex PCR. The repertoire holds roughly 110,000 clones, 85% to 95% seen once, with 1% to 1.5% in the top ten. In this sample, this clone turned up a few times. What it binds is unknown. This CDR3 contains 11 residues. The germline CDR1 and CDR2 sequences are SGDLS and YYNGEE. V lost 3 bases and J 5 bases, leaving 6 bases between the germline ends. The sequencing here drew on CD4+ or CD8+ T cells sorted from blood, taken in a trial of the OX40 agonist ivuxolimab. The chain couples TRBV9 to TRBJ2-7; D uncertain. This sequence originates from an adult with an advanced solid tumor such as melanoma, head and neck, liver or kidney cancer. The CDR3 DNA sequence: TGTGCCAGCAGCGGTGAAGACGAGCAGTACTTC. Encoded protein: CASSGEDEQYF.